The 19 T cell receptor beta chains below all came from one sample that was sequenced in a study of neurological immune-mediated disorders. TCRdb re-analysed the 5' RACE reads in MiXCR, keeping a single row per CDR3 protein. This sample has over 55,000 distinct CDR3 sequences, with around 9.6% found just once. Time point of the sample: longitudinal time-point 1 (baseline). What was sequenced was PBMCs. The receptors stem from a man between 25 and 39 years old in good health.

This clonotype was seen many times. The V gene is TRBV4-2, the J gene TRBJ2-6; no clear D gene. The CDR3 loop spans 16 amino acids. V was shortened by 1 base and J by 4 bases, with 11 bases between the two germline ends. The germline V gene encodes CDR1 LGHNA and CDR2 YNFKEQ. Written as DNA, the CDR3 is TGTGCCAGCAGCCAAGTGGGATTTGGGGGGGCCAACGTCCTGACTTTC. Encoded protein: CASSQVGFGGANVLTF.

The table lists this clonotype with many counts. The V gene is TRBV7-2, the J gene TRBJ2-1; D gene ambiguous. Trimming took off 1 base at V and 6 bases at J, with 10 bases between the two ends. The CDR3 is made up of 14 amino acids. CDR1 and CDR2 (germline): SGHTA, FQGNSA. In nucleotides, the CDR3 is TGTGCCAGCAGCTTAGTGAAGCGCGCCAATGAGCAGTTCTTC. This gives the protein CASSLVKRANEQFF.

There are many counts of this clonotype. This chain joins TRBV5-6 and TRBJ2-2, with TRBD1 as a possible D gene (5 bases). CDR3 size: 16 residues. The germline V gene has CDR1 SGHDT and CDR2 YYEEEE. V was clipped by 1 base and J by 4 bases, with 14 bases between them. The CDR3 reads CASSLFSAGATGELFF. For the CDR3, the DNA is TGTGCCAGCAGCTTGTTTTCAGCTGGGGCCACCGGGGAGCTGTTTTTT. Looking up the rest from reference TRBV5-6 and TRBJ2-2 gives the full variable domain: DAGVTQSPTHLIKTRGQQVTLRCSPKSGHDTVSWYQQALGQGPQFIFQYYEEEERQRGNFPDRFSGHQFPNYSSELNVNALLLGDSALYLCASSLFSAGATGELFFGEGSRLTVL.

In its sample, this clonotype was seen many times. The rearrangement uses TRBV6-1 and TRBJ2-7; 16 bases are shared with TRBD2. CDR3 length: 16 amino acids. J gave up 5 bases and V 6 bases, and 7 bases lay outside the gene matches. CDR1 MNHNS and CDR2 SASEGT come from the germline V gene. The CDR3, as DNA: TGTGCCAGCAGATCGGGACTAGCGGGAGGGTTCGACGAGCAGTACTTC. It translates to CASRSGLAGGFDEQYF.

This clonotype was counted at least ten times. This rearrangement joins TRBV5-1 to TRBJ2-3; TRBD2 aligns across 11 bases. Germline V gene sequence: CDR1 SGHRS, CDR2 YFSETQ. V lost 5 bases, J lost 0 bases, and 2 bases stayed unmatched. The CDR3 consists of 15 residues. The CDR3 coding sequence is TGCGCCAGCAGATGGACTAGCGGGAGCACAGATACGCAGTATTTT. Translated, it gives CASRWTSGSTDTQYF.

Only one count was recorded for this clonotype. Just one base apart from a much larger clone, this may be a read error. The chain is built from TRBV6-5 and TRBJ2-7; TRBD2 is a possible D gene (6 bases). CDR1 and CDR2 from the germline V gene are MNHEY and SVGAGI. CDR3 length: 17 residues. The CDR3 region is CASSYSLSWEAAYDQYF. In DNA form, the CDR3 reads TGTGCCAGCAGTTACTCGCTGTCGTGGGAGGCGGCCTACGATCAGTACTTC.

This clonotype was seen at least ten times. The V and J genes are TRBV3-1 and TRBJ2-2; no reliable D call. CDR1 is LGHDT, CDR2 YNNKEL, per germline (reference sequence). V was shortened by 1 base and J by 6 bases, with 6 bases between the two germline ends. The CDR3 is made up of 13 amino acids. The CDR3 DNA reads as TGTGCCAGCAGCCAAGTGGGGTCCGGGGAGCTGTTTTTT. Translating it yields CASSQVGSGELFF.

The rearrangement uses TRBV25-1 and TRBJ2-1; D gene uncertain. The CDR3 length is 14 residues. Germline V gene lookup returns CDR1 MGHDK and CDR2 SYGVNS. Trimming cost V 6 bases and J 2 bases, with 11 bases left between them. CDR3 sequence: CASSFDSPYNEQFF. In DNA, the CDR3 is TGTGCCAGCAGCTTCGACTCCCCCTACAATGAGCAGTTCTTC. The full variable domain, rest sourced from reference TRBV25-1 and TRBJ2-1, is EADIYQTPRYLVIGTGKKITLECSQTMGHDKMYWYQQDPGMELHLIHYSYGVNSTEKGDLSSESTVSRIRTEHFPLTLESARPSHTSQYLCASSFDSPYNEQFFGPGTRLTVL.

This clonotype was recorded many times. The chain combines TRBV20-1 with TRBJ1-1; possibly TRBD1 for D (6 bases). Germline V CDR1 and CDR2: DFQATT, SNEGSKA (reference sequence). This CDR3 region has 15 residues. V lost 3 bases and J lost 1, with 15 bases in between. CDR3 sequence reads: CSARGADPGNTEAFF. The CDR3 bases are TGCAGTGCTAGGGGGGCTGACCCAGGGAACACTGAAGCTTTCTTT.

The chain recombines TRBV6-6 with TRBJ2-3; 14 nucleotides match TRBD2. The CDR3 loop spans 19 amino acids. CDR1 and CDR2 (germline): MNHNY, SVGAGI (reference sequence). Trimming took 5 bases from V and 0 from J; bases not matched to a gene: 10. The CDR3 sequence: CASSLTSGRAGTSTDTQYF. Written as DNA, the CDR3 is TGTGCCAGCAGTCTGACTAGCGGGAGGGCCGGTACTAGCACAGATACGCAGTATTTT.

This clonotype was observed at least ten times. This chain links TRBV21-1 with TRBJ1-2. TRBV21-1 is labeled a pseudogene. CDR3 length: 14 amino acids. CDR3 amino acids: CASSKGASNYGYTF. The CDR3, as DNA: TGTGCCAGCAGCAAAGGGGCCTCTAACTATGGCTACACCTTC.

The rearrangement links TRBV7-9 to TRBJ2-1; 9 nucleotides agree with TRBD1. The V gene end was trimmed by 4 bases and the J gene end by 3 bases; junction bases not matched to a gene: 4. CDR1 and CDR2 from the germline V gene are SEHNR and FQNEAQ (reference sequence). CDR3 size: 15 residues. CDR3 in amino acids: CASSSGQGSYNEQFF. The CDR3 DNA reads as TGTGCCAGCAGCTCGGGACAGGGAAGCTACAATGAGCAGTTCTTC.

This clonotype was counted only a few times. J is TRBJ2-5 and V is TRBV5-1; D is unresolved. The CDR3 runs 14 residues. Between the trimmed V and J ends, which lost 1 base and 3 bases, there was a span of 10 bases. Germline V gene data show CDR1 as SGHRS and CDR2 as YFSETQ. The CDR3 sequence is CASSLSMQEETQYF. CDR3 coding DNA: TGCGCCAGCAGCTTGTCCATGCAGGAAGAGACCCAGTACTTC.

This clonotype has a count of ten or more. J is TRBJ1-3 and V is TRBV7-8, with D hard to call. The V end was cut by 2 bases, the J end by 0 bases, with 8 bases between. The CDR3 length is 15 residues. CDR1 and CDR2 (germline): SGHVS, FQNEAQ. The CDR3 here is CASSLRESSGNTIYF. DNA of the CDR3: TGTGCCAGCAGCTTAAGGGAGAGCTCTGGAAACACCATATATTTT. The full variable domain, with the rest looked up from reference TRBV7-8 and TRBJ1-3, is GAGVSQSPRYKVAKRGQDVALRCDPISGHVSLFWYQQALGQGPEFLTYFQNEAQLDKSGLPSDRFFAERPEGSVSTLKIQRTQQEDSAVYLCASSLRESSGNTIYFGEGSWLTVV.

This clonotype was seen repeatedly, ten times or more. The chain is built from TRBV12-3 or TRBV12-4 and TRBJ2-7; 10 nucleotides match TRBD1. The CDR3 sequence is 15 residues long. Trimming removed 6 bases from V and 3 bases from J; junction bases left unmatched: 8. For the CDR3, the DNA is TGTGCCAGCAGCAACCAAGGGACAGGGGTCTACGAGCAGTACTTC. Translation: CASSNQGTGVYEQYF.

The table lists this clonotype with many counts. In DNA form, the CDR3 reads TGTGCCAGCAGTCCGGGACAGGGGGCAAGTGGCTACACCTTC. Protein sequence: CASSPGQGASGYTF. The chain couples TRBV25-1 to TRBJ1-2, with TRBD1 matching 12 bases. J gave up 7 bases and V 5 bases, and 5 bases lay outside the gene matches. The CDR3 sequence is 14 residues long. CDR1 and CDR2 from the germline V gene are MGHDK and SYGVNS.

This clonotype was recorded many times. The chain is built from TRBV27 and TRBJ2-7; TRBD2 agrees at 7 bases. Germline V gene lookup returns CDR1 MNHEY and CDR2 SMNVEV (reference sequence). V was clipped by 6 bases and J by 0 bases; unmatched bases: 8. The CDR3 loop spans 15 amino acids. The CDR3 protein is CASRASGRSSYEQYF. The CDR3, as DNA: TGTGCCAGCAGAGCTAGCGGAAGAAGCTCCTACGAGCAGTACTTC.

Ten or more counts support this clonotype. The genes are TRBV5-1 and TRBJ2-3, with 10 bases aligning to TRBD2. The J segment lost 0 bases and the V segment lost 4 bases, leaving 5 bases of the junction unmatched. Germline V gives CDR1 SGHRS, CDR2 YFSETQ. The CDR3 covers 16 residues. The CDR3 spells CASSVPGLASTDTQYF. In nucleotides, the CDR3 is TGCGCCAGCAGCGTTCCGGGACTAGCGAGCACAGATACGCAGTATTTT.

At least ten counts were recorded for this clonotype. V gene TRBV10-3 combines with J gene TRBJ2-2, with 11 bases that match TRBD1. This CDR3 region has 17 residues. Trimming at V came to 2 bases and at J to 0 bases, leaving 2 bases not matched to a gene. Germline V gene data show CDR1 as ENHRY and CDR2 as SYGVKD. The CDR3 DNA is TGTGCCATCAGTGAGGTGGGACAGGGGGCGAACACCGGGGAGCTGTTTTTT. Translated, it gives CAISEVGQGANTGELFF.